These 19 T cell receptor beta chains were sequenced from one sample in a study of blood T cells in healthy people across ages. Alongside a J-beta primer mix, a sample-barcoded 5' primer served in a second PCR lasting roughly 7 to 11 cycles. TCRdb used MiXCR to reprocess the 5' RACE reads, holding one entry per CDR3 protein. This table has fewer than 750,000 distinct CDR3 sequences, over 40% appearing once. The sample consisted of blood. Every receptor here comes from a woman of 80 years or more in good health.

The chain has TRBV20-1 and TRBJ1-4, with a possible D match to TRBD1 (5 bases). Germline V gives CDR1 DFQATT, CDR2 SNEGSKA (reference sequence). The V end lost 7 bases, the J end lost 4 bases, and 16 bases lay between the germline ends. This CDR3 is 14 amino acids long. CDR3 in amino acids: CSVIWGGNNEKLFF. The CDR3 DNA follows: TGCAGTGTAATTTGGGGCGGCAATAATGAAAAACTGTTTTTT.

About this clonotype itself: A read error is possible here, since a much larger clone lies one base away. The V gene is TRBV7-9, the J gene TRBJ2-3, with D perhaps being TRBD1 or TRBD2 (5 bases each). The CDR3 loop spans 16 amino acids. Trimming stripped 5 bases from V and 0 bases from J, with 15 bases between. CDR1 is SEHNR, CDR2 FQNEAQ, per germline (reference sequence). The CDR3 DNA is TGTGCCAGCAGCCCTCGAGGGGTGCTTAGCACAGATACGCAGTATTTT. Encoded protein: CASSPRGVLSTDTQYF.

The CDR3 sequence: CSGWDGSNEQFF. CDR3 sequence (DNA): TGCAGCGGCTGGGACGGGAGCAATGAGCAGTTCTTC. This rearrangement joins TRBV29-1 to TRBJ2-1; a weak D match, TRBD2 (6 bases). In germline, CDR1 is SQVTM, CDR2 ANQGSEA. V lost 7 bases and J 6 bases, leaving 13 bases between the germline ends. This CDR3 is 12 amino acids long.

This chain joins TRBV25-1 and TRBJ1-5; 9 nucleotides match TRBD1. There are 14 residues in the CDR3. V shed 6 bases and J 7 bases; nucleotides not matched to a gene: 7. CDR1 is MGHDK, CDR2 SYGVNS, per germline. The CDR3 bases are TGTGCCAGCAGAGGACAGGGGTTCAAACAGCCCCAGCATTTT. Encoded protein: CASRGQGFKQPQHF.

Points on this clonotype: A read error may produce the germline difference seen at one junction end. The chain links TRBV4-1 to TRBJ2-1, with 11 bases matching TRBD2. The CDR3 loop spans 17 amino acids. CDR1 is MGHRA, CDR2 YSYEKL, per germline. DNA for the CDR3: TGCGCCAGCGGCCAAGCCCAGGGACTAGCGGACTACAATGAGCAGTTCTTC. It encodes CASGQAQGLADYNEQFF.

V and J are TRBV7-2 and TRBJ2-1; 7 bases match TRBD1. The length of the CDR3 is 16 residues. Per the germline V gene, CDR1 is SGHTA and CDR2 is FQGNSA. V shed 1 base, J shed 4 bases, and the junction held 7 bases outside the gene matches. CDR3 in DNA: TGTGCCAGCAGCTTAGGAATAGGACAGGCGTACAATGAGCAGTTCTTC. Protein: CASSLGIGQAYNEQFF.

There are a few counts of this clonotype. The gene calls are TRBV29-1 and TRBJ2-3; D may match TRBD1 or TRBD2 (6 bases each). The CDR3 is 14 residues long. CDR1 and CDR2 (germline): SQVTM, ANQGSEA. The V gene lost 5 bases and the J gene lost 0 bases, with 12 bases spanning the gap. CDR3 loop: CSVRRGPSTDTQYF. The CDR3 DNA is TGCAGCGTTCGTCGGGGGCCTAGCACAGATACGCAGTATTTT.

This rearrangement joins TRBV3-1 to TRBJ2-1, with 9 nucleotides matching TRBD2. Germline loops: CDR1 LGHDT, CDR2 YNNKEL (reference sequence). Losses at the gene ends were 0 bases for V and 2 bases for J; bases not matched to a gene: 5. The CDR3 consists of 17 residues. CDR3 in amino acids: CASSQERASGTYNEQFF. The CDR3 DNA sequence: TGTGCCAGCAGCCAAGAAAGGGCTAGCGGGACCTACAATGAGCAGTTCTTC.

To note about this clonotype: A read error may be the cause here, since a much bigger clone is one base away. The chain joins TRBV3-1 to TRBJ2-1; D remains ambiguous. The germline V gene encodes CDR1 LGHDT and CDR2 YNNKEL (reference sequence). This CDR3 region has 14 residues. Here the CDR3 reads CASSQGVGHNGQFF. CDR3 nucleotides: TGTGCCAGCAGCCAAGGGGTGGGCCACAATGGGCAGTTCTTC.

V gene TRBV4-3 combines with J gene TRBJ2-4, with 9 bases aligning to TRBD2. This CDR3 is 16 amino acids long. Germline V gives CDR1 LGHNA, CDR2 YSLEER. J gave up 2 bases and V 3 bases, and 5 bases lay outside the gene matches. CDR3 loop: CASSHIAGDPKNIQYF. CDR3 DNA sequence: TGCGCCAGCAGCCATATAGCGGGGGATCCCAAAAACATTCAGTACTTC.

Notes on this clonotype: This may be a read error: a much more frequent sequence differs by one nucleotide. This sequence joins TRBV5-1 and TRBJ2-1; 10 positions match TRBD2. This CDR3 is built from 14 residues. Trimming at V came to 4 bases and at J to 10 bases, leaving 8 bases not matched to a gene. Germline V CDR1 and CDR2: SGHRS, YFSETQ. The CDR3 DNA reads as TGCGCCAGCAGCCCCCGGACTAGCGGCTACGAGCAGTTCTTC. Its protein product is CASSPRTSGYEQFF.

This chain connects TRBV12-3 or TRBV12-4 to TRBJ1-3; tentatively, D is TRBD1 (6 bases). The ends were cut back, 5 bases at V and 4 bases at J, with 12 bases in the middle. CDR3 size: 14 residues. The CDR3 region is CASSTSGTGNTIYF. CDR3 in DNA: TGTGCCAGCAGTACGTCCGGGACAGGAAACACCATATATTTT.

In this sample, this clonotype turned up many times. This CDR3 reads CASSPRVTNSYNEQFF. CDR3 DNA: TGTGCCAGCAGCCCCAGGGTAACAAACTCCTACAATGAGCAGTTCTTC. The chain carries TRBV27 and TRBJ2-1; tentative D call: TRBD1 (5 bases). The CDR3 is 16 residues long. Germline CDR1 and CDR2: MNHEY and SMNVEV (reference sequence). V lost 6 bases, J lost 0 bases, and 15 bases lay in between.

This clonotype was seen a single time. The gene calls are TRBV28 and TRBJ2-5, with TRBD2 matching 12 bases. J gave up 13 bases and V 3 bases, and 12 bases lay outside the gene matches. CDR1 and CDR2 (germline): MDHEN, SYDVKM. The CDR3 has 15 residues. The CDR3 DNA is TGTGCCAGCAGTTTGTCTAGCGGGGGGGGCCCGTCAAGGTACTTC. It specifies CASSLSSGGGPSRYF. The full variable domain, completed using reference TRBV28 and TRBJ2-5, is DVKVTQSSRYLVKRTGEKVFLECVQDMDHENMFWYRQDPGLGLRLIYFSYDVKMKEKGDIPEGYSVSREKKERFSLILESASTNQTSMYLCASSLSSGGGPSRYFGPGTRLLVL.

On this clonotype itself: This sequence may be a read error, since a much larger clone differs from it by one base. This chain connects TRBV9 to TRBJ2-1, with 11 positions matching TRBD2. The DNA end favors TRBJ2-7, so the J call may be wrong. Germline values: CDR1 SGDLS, CDR2 YYNGEE. The length of the CDR3 is 15 residues. CDR3 sequence (DNA): TGTGCCAGCAGCGTAGCTAGCGGGGGGTACAATGAGCAGTACTTC. This gives the protein CASSVASGGYNEQYF.

The rearrangement joins TRBV2 to TRBJ2-3; D uncertain. The ends were cut back, 3 bases at V and 5 bases at J, with 21 bases in the middle. The CDR3 runs 17 residues. CDR1 and CDR2 (germline): SNHLY, FYNNEI. The CDR3 sequence is CASSDSPLVPDRDTQYF. The CDR3, as DNA: TGTGCCAGCAGTGACTCGCCACTGGTCCCAGATAGAGATACGCAGTATTTT.

This sequence joins TRBV12-3 or TRBV12-4 and TRBJ2-1, with a weak D call TRBD2 (7 bases). The CDR3 covers 15 residues. Trimming took off 7 bases at V and 11 bases at J, with 24 bases between the two ends. DNA of the CDR3: TGTGCCAGCAACCTTTCTGGCGGGGGCCTAGTCCAGCAGTTCTTC. Translating gives CASNLSGGGLVQQFF.

The chain recombines TRBV20-1 with TRBJ1-2; TRBD1 matches 7 bases. Germline V CDR1 and CDR2: DFQATT, SNEGSKA (reference sequence). V shed 0 bases and J 10 bases; nucleotides not matched to a gene: 11. This CDR3 region has 14 residues. CDR3: CSARDGQGGGHYTF. The CDR3, as DNA: TGCAGTGCTAGAGATGGGCAGGGGGGGGGCCACTACACCTTC.

V is TRBV29-1 and J is TRBJ1-1, with D tentatively TRBD1 (5 bases). The ends were cut back, 4 bases at V and 0 bases at J, with 9 bases in the middle. This CDR3 comprises 13 residues. Germline V gene sequence: CDR1 SQVTM, CDR2 ANQGSEA. The CDR3 here is CSVARDLNTEAFF. Here the CDR3 DNA reads TGCAGCGTTGCCAGGGATTTGAACACTGAAGCTTTCTTT.